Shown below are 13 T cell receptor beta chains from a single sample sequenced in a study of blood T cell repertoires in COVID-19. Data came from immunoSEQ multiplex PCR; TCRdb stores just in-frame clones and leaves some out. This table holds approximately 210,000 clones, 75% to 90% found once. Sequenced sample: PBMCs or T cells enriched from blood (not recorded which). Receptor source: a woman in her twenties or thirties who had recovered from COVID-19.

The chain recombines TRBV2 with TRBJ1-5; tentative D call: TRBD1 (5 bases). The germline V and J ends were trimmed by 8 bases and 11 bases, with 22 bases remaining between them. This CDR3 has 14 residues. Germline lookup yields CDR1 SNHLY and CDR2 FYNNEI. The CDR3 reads CASGGIGLLSAQHF. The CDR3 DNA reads TGTGCCAGCGGGGGGATTGGGCTTCTTTCAGCCCAGCATTTT.

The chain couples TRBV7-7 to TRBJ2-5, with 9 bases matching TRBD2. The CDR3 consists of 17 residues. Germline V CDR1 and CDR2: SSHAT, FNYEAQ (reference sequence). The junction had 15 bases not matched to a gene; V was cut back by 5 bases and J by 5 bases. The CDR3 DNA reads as TGTGCCAGCAGCCCCGCCCGTGGTAGCGGGAGCGGGGAGACCCAGTACTTC. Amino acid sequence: CASSPARGSGSGETQYF.

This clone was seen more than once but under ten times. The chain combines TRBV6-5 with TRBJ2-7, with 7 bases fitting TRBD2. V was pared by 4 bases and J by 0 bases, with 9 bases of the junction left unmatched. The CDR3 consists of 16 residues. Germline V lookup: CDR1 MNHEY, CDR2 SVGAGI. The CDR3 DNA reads TGTGCCAGCAGTTTGGTAGGGGAGGGGAGCTCCTACGAGCAGTACTTC. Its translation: CASSLVGEGSSYEQYF.

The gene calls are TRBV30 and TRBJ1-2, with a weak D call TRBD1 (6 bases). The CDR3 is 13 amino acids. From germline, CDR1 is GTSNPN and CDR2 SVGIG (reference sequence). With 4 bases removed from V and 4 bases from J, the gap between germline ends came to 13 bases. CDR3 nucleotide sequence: TGTGCCTGGACCAGACAGGAGTTCTATGGCTACACCTTC. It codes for CAWTRQEFYGYTF.

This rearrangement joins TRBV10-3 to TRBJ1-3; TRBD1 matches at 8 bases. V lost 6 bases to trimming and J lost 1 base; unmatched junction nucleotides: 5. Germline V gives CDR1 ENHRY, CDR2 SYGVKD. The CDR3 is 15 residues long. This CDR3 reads CAIRAGGASGNTIYF. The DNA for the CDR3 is TGTGCCATCAGGGCAGGGGGCGCATCTGGAAACACCATATATTTT.

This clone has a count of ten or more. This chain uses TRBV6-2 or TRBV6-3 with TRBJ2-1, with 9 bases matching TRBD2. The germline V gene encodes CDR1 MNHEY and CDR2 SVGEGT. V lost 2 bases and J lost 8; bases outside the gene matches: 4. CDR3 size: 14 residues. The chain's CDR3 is CASSYRRGGDEQFF. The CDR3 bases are TGTGCCAGCAGTTACAGGCGGGGGGGCGATGAGCAGTTCTTC.

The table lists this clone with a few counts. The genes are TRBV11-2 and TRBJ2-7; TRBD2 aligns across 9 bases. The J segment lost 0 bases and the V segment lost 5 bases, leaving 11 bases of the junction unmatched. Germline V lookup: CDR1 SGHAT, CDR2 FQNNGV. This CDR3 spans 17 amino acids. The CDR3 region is CASSRGRGGPASYEQYF. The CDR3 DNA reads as TGTGCCAGCAGCCGGGGGCGGGGGGGGCCCGCCTCCTACGAGCAGTACTTC.

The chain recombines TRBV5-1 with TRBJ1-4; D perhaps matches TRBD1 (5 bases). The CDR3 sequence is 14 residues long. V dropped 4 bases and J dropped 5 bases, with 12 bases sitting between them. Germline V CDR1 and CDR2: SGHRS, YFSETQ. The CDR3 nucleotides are TGCGCCAGCAGCCCAGGAGGGGAGAATGAAAAACTGTTTTTT. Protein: CASSPGGENEKLFF.

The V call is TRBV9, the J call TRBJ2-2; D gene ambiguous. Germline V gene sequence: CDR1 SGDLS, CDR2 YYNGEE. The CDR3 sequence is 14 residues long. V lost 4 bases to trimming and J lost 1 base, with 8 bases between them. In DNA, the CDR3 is TGTGCCAGCAGCCCCCCCTTGAACACCGGGGAGCTGTTTTTT. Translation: CASSPPLNTGELFF.

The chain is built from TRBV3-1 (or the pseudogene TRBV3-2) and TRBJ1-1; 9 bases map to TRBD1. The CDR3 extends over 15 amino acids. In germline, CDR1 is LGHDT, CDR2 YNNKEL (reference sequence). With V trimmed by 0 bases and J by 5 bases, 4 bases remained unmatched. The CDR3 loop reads CASSQEGQGETEAFF. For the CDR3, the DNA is TGTGCCAGCAGCCAAGAGGGACAGGGAGAAACTGAAGCTTTCTTT.

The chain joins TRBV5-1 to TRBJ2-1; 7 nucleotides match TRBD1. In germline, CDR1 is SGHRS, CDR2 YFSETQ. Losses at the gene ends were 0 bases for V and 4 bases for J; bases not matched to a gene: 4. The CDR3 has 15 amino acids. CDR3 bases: TGCGCCAGCAGCTTGGCAGGGGGTCTATACAATGAGCAGTTCTTC. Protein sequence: CASSLAGGLYNEQFF. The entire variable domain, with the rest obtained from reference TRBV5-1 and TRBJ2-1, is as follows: KAGVTQTPRYLIKTRGQQVTLSCSPISGHRSVSWYQQTPGQGLQFLFEYFSETQRNKGNFPGRFSGRQFSNSRSEMNVSTLELGDSALYLCASSLAGGLYNEQFFGPGTRLTVL.

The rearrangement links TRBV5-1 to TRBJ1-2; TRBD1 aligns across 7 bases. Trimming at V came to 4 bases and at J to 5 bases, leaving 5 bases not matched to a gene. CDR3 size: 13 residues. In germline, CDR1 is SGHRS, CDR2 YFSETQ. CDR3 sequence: CASSRGQLYGYTF. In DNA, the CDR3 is TGCGCCAGCAGCCGGGGACAGCTGTATGGCTACACCTTC.

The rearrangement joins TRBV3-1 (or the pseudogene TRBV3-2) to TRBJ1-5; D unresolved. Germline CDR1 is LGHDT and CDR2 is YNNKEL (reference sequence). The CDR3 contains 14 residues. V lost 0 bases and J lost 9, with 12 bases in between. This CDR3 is CASSQDWSQRPQHF. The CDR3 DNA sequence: TGTGCCAGCAGCCAAGATTGGTCGCAGCGGCCCCAGCATTTT.